These 11 T cell receptor beta chains originate from one sample sequenced in a study of cytomegalovirus exposure and HLA in healthy donors. Use of 60 Vbeta and 13 Jbeta primers characterized the PCR. The data were produced by immunoSEQ multiplex PCR, yet TCRdb's version contains in-frame clones alone and is incomplete. Seen here are 120,000 or so clones, around four fifths observed once, and the top ten hold around 20%. What was sequenced was PBMCs. These receptors were taken from a young man in good health and CMV-seropositive.

This clone turned up a few times. The V call is TRBV5-4, the J call TRBJ2-1; TRBD2 aligns across 11 bases. The CDR3 consists of 18 residues. In germline, CDR1 is SGHNT, CDR2 YYREEE (reference sequence). V lost 0 bases to trimming and J lost 0 bases; unmatched junction nucleotides: 5. CDR3 residues: CASSLDASGGSSYNEQFF. The CDR3 nucleotides are TGTGCCAGCAGCTTGGATGCTAGCGGGGGGAGCTCCTACAATGAGCAGTTCTTC.

This chain uses TRBV7-9 with TRBJ2-6, with no clear D. This CDR3 contains 16 residues. The germline V gene encodes CDR1 SEHNR and CDR2 FQNEAQ (reference sequence). Trimming pared 1 base from V and 0 bases from J, leaving 7 bases between. The DNA of the CDR3 is TGTGCCAGCAGCTTAGAGTATAGCTCTGGGGCCAACGTCCTGACTTTC. This gives the protein CASSLEYSSGANVLTF.

In the case of this clone: An end of the junction does not agree with germline; a read error may underlie this. For the CDR3, the DNA is TGTGCCAGCAGTGAAGTAGTCGGGGTAGCCTACGAGCAGTGCTTC. Amino acid sequence: CASSEVVGVAYEQCF. This rearrangement joins TRBV2 to TRBJ2-7; D is possibly TRBD2 (5 bases). The CDR3 contains 15 residues. Germline V gene data show CDR1 as SNHLY and CDR2 as FYNNEI. Drawing the rest from reference TRBV2 and TRBJ2-7, the complete variable domain is EPEVTQTPSHQVTQMGQEVILRCVPISNHLYFYWYRQILGQKVEFLVSFYNNEISEKSEIFDDQFSVERPDGSNFTLKIRSTKLEDSAMYFCASSEVVGVAYEQCFGPGTRLTVT.

The chain employs TRBV1 and TRBJ1-4; the DNA was not compared with TRBD1, the D call given in the table. TRBV1 is reported as a pseudogene. The length of the CDR3 is 19 residues. The CDR3 is CTSSHKGDRGNSANEKLFF. The CDR3 DNA reads as TGCACCAGCAGCCATAAAGGGGACAGGGGAAATTCGGCTAATGAAAAACTGTTTTTT.

The genes are TRBV9 and TRBJ2-2, with a weak D call TRBD1 (6 bases). The CDR3 runs 20 residues. V was pared by 3 bases and J by 0 bases, with 24 bases between. From germline, CDR1 is SGDLS and CDR2 YYNGEE. Written as DNA, the CDR3 is TGTGCCAGCAGCGCCATCTCCCGCTCCCAGGACAGACCGAACACCGGGGAGCTGTTTTTT. This codes for CASSAISRSQDRPNTGELFF.

The chain couples TRBV4-1 to TRBJ2-2; no reliable D call. Germline lookup yields CDR1 MGHRA and CDR2 YSYEKL. The CDR3 loop spans 13 amino acids. The V end was cut by 3 bases, the J end by 6 bases, with 8 bases between. The CDR3 region has the DNA TGCGCCAGCAGCCAGGTCTTAGCCGGGGAGCTGTTTTTT. Translation: CASSQVLAGELFF.

The rearrangement uses TRBV5-4 and TRBJ1-2, with 8 nucleotides matching TRBD1. Germline-derived CDR1 and CDR2 are SGHNT and YYREEE (reference sequence). J gave up 4 bases and V 3 bases, and 5 bases lay outside the gene matches. This CDR3 spans 14 amino acids. This CDR3 reads CASSSRTGPYGYTF. In nucleotides, the CDR3 is TGTGCCAGCAGCTCCCGGACAGGGCCCTATGGCTACACCTTC. The variable domain in full, with the rest retrieved from reference TRBV5-4 and TRBJ1-2, is ETGVTQSPTHLIKTRGQQVTLRCSSQSGHNTVSWYQQALGQGPQFIFQYYREEENGRGNFPPRFSGLQFPNYSSELNVNALELDDSALYLCASSSRTGPYGYTFGSGTRLTVV.

The CDR3 spells CASSLVHGQKDSPLHF. The CDR3 DNA reads TGTGCCAGCAGCTTAGTGCATGGACAGAAAGATTCACCCCTCCACTTT. This chain links TRBV7-6 with TRBJ1-6, with a weak D call TRBD1 (6 bases). Trimming cost V 1 base and J 8 bases, with 15 bases left between them. The CDR3 extends over 16 amino acids. CDR1 is SGHVS and CDR2 is FNYEAQ in the germline V gene. Supplemented by reference TRBV7-6 and TRBJ1-6, the full variable domain reads GAGVSQSPRYKVTKRGQDVALRCDPISGHVSLYWYRQALGQGPEFLTYFNYEAQQDKSGLPNDRFSAERPEGSISTLTIQRTEQRDSAMYRCASSLVHGQKDSPLHFGNGTRLTVT.

The chain has TRBV4-1 and TRBJ2-7; TRBD2 is a possible D gene (7 bases). Looked up from germline, CDR1 is MGHRA and CDR2 is YSYEKL. V lost 6 bases and J lost 5, with 14 bases in between. The CDR3 is made up of 13 amino acids. The CDR3 loop reads CASRGGAVHEQYF. CDR3 DNA sequence: TGCGCCAGCAGAGGGGGGGCAGTCCACGAGCAGTACTTC.

This chain uses TRBV13 with TRBJ1-3; no definite D call. Trimming took off 0 bases at V and 0 bases at J, with 9 bases between the two ends. There are 16 residues in the CDR3. Germline V gives CDR1 PRHDT, CDR2 FYEKMQ (reference sequence). In DNA, the CDR3 is TGTGCCAGCAGCTTAGGCCTCGGGGACTCTGGAAACACCATATATTTT. Amino acids: CASSLGLGDSGNTIYF.

This chain connects TRBV29-1 to TRBJ1-2; unclear D gene. The CDR3 totals 10 residues. Germline CDR1 SQVTM, CDR2 ANQGSEA. Trimming removed 6 bases from V and 4 bases from J, with 6 bases in between. The CDR3 coding sequence is TGCAGCGTGGAGGGCTATGGCTACACCTTC. Its translation: CSVEGYGYTF.